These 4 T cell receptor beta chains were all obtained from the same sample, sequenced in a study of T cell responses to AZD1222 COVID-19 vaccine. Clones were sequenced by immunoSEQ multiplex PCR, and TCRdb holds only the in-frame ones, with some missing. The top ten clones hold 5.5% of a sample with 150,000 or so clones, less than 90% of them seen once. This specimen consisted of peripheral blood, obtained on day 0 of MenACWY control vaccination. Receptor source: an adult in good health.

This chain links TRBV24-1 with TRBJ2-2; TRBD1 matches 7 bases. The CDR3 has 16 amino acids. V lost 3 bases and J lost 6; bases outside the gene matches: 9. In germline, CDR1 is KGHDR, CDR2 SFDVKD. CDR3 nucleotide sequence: TGTGCCACCAGTGATCAACGGACAGGTTTGGCCGGGGAGCTGTTTTTT. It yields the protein CATSDQRTGLAGELFF.

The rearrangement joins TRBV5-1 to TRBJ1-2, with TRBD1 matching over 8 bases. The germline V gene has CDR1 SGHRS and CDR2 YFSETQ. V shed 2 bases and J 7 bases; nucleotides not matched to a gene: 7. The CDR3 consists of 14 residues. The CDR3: CASSFQGASGGYTF. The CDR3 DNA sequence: TGCGCCAGCAGCTTTCAGGGGGCGTCGGGTGGCTACACCTTC.

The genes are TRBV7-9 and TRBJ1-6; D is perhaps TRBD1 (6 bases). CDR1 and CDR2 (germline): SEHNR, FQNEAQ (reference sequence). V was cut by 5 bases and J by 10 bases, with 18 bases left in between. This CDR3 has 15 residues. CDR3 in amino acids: CASSRSNRDRSPLHF. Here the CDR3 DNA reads TGTGCCAGCAGCCGGTCGAACAGGGACCGGTCACCCCTCCACTTT.

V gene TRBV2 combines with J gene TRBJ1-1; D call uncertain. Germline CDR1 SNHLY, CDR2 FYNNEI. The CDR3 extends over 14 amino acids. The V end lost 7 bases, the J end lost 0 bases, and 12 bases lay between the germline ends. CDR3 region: CASTAANLNTEAFF. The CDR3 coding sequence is TGTGCCAGCACCGCAGCTAACCTGAACACTGAAGCTTTCTTT.